The clone carrying this TCR beta chain has more than one count but fewer than ten. Its specificity is unknown. The sample originates from a study of T cells after yellow fever vaccination. Overall study: Libraries from low-cell-number fractions were prepared with the SMART-Seq v4 Ultra Low Input RNA kit. General observations from the study: A small share of clonotypes appeared in both CD4 and CD8 compartments. The study re-detected most primary-vaccination clones after the booster (96% CD4, 88% CD8).

5'RACE template switching generated TCR cDNA, adding a universal primer site and UMIs. TCRdb used MiXCR to reprocess the 5' RACE reads, holding one entry per CDR3 protein. The sample contains about 330,000 distinct CDR3 sequences, around 7% of which appear only once. From germline, CDR1 is SGHRS and CDR2 YFSETQ. With 0 bases clipped from V and 3 bases from J, the junction kept 3 bases outside the gene matches. The CDR3 has 14 residues. This TCR came from a man younger than 35 who received the YFV17D yellow fever vaccine. The chain is built from TRBV5-1 and TRBJ2-7, with 7 positions matching TRBD2. Specimen: PBMCs, collected 45 days after the first yellow fever vaccination. The CDR3 loop reads CASSLARGVYEQYF. CDR3 nucleotide sequence: TGCGCCAGCAGCTTGGCCCGGGGGGTCTACGAGCAGTACTTC.